This entry concerns a single TCR beta chain. The antigen is undetermined. This record belongs to a study of radiotherapy plus CTLA-4 blockade in lung cancer. Study information: Objective responses emerged in about 20% of patients, and 31% attained disease control. Overall study findings and caveats: With interferon-beta, early dynamics of blood T cell clones were reported to best predict response. Clones of tumor-derived TCRs expanded in blood after radiotherapy plus ipilimumab.

Ipilimumab CTLA-4 blockade and focal radiation were given to patients with chemo-refractory metastatic non-small-cell lung cancer. The CDR3 length is 15 residues. The germline CDR1 and CDR2 sequences are SGHNT and YYREEE (reference sequence). V was trimmed by 4 bases and J by 8 bases, leaving 18 bases between them. Only in-frame clones appear in the TCRdb table, and some are missing; sequencing was by immunoSEQ multiplex PCR. Found here are 80,000 to 95,000 clones, around 84% of them singletons; the top ten hold about 25%. This receptor was taken from a human donor with non-small cell lung cancer that progressed on radiotherapy plus ipilimumab. V is TRBV5-4 and J is TRBJ1-4; D possibly corresponds to TRBD1 (6 bases). This specimen consisted of peripheral blood, obtained from a patient treated with radiotherapy plus ipilimumab. CDR3 in DNA: TGTGCCAGCAGCCTTCAAATCGGGGGCGTGGAAAAACTGTTTTTT. Amino acids: CASSLQIGGVEKLFF.